These 4 T cell receptor beta chains came from one sample sequenced in a study of cytomegalovirus exposure and HLA in healthy donors. The study ran its PCR with 60 Vbeta and 13 Jbeta primers. Sequencing was performed with immunoSEQ multiplex PCR; in TCRdb, only in-frame clones are kept and a portion is missing. Among some 140,000 clones listed, around three quarters were seen once. The sequenced material came from PBMCs. These receptors all stem from a man between 40 and 49 years old in good health and CMV-seropositive.

This chain links TRBV2 with TRBJ2-7, with 9 bases lining up with TRBD2. V lost 8 bases to trimming and J lost 6 bases; unmatched junction nucleotides: 14. The CDR3 length is 15 residues. Germline V gene sequence: CDR1 SNHLY, CDR2 FYNNEI. The CDR3 DNA is TGTGCCAGCCAGGAAACCATAGCGGGAGTACCCGAGCAGTACTTC. It codes for CASQETIAGVPEQYF.

This chain links TRBV29-1 with TRBJ1-6; TRBD1 agrees at 7 bases. CDR3 length: 13 residues. The germline V gene has CDR1 SQVTM and CDR2 ANQGSEA. With 4 bases clipped from V and 8 bases from J, the junction kept 5 bases outside the gene matches. The CDR3 region is CSVGQGEDSPLHF. CDR3 sequence (DNA): TGCAGCGTTGGCCAGGGGGAAGATTCACCCCTCCACTTT.

This clone has only a few counts. The J gene is TRBJ1-4, the V gene TRBV29-1; TRBD1 aligns across 7 bases. The V gene's germline CDR1 is SQVTM and CDR2 ANQGSEA. J was trimmed by 3 bases and V by 6 bases; bases with no gene match: 7. This CDR3 is 14 amino acids long. CDR3 in DNA: TGCAGCGTGGGGGATGGGACAGCTAATGAAAAACTGTTTTTT. It specifies CSVGDGTANEKLFF.

This clone was seen once. This rearrangement joins TRBV19 to TRBJ2-7, with 9 bases aligning to TRBD1. The CDR3 extends over 14 amino acids. Trimming took 3 bases from V and 2 from J; bases not matched to a gene: 2. Germline V lookup: CDR1 LNHDA, CDR2 SQIVND (reference sequence). CDR3 bases: TGTGCCAGTAGTATCGGGACAGGGACCTACGAGCAGTACTTC. Translation: CASSIGTGTYEQYF. The full variable domain, rest sourced from reference TRBV19 and TRBJ2-7, is DGGITQSPKYLFRKEGQNVTLSCEQNLNHDAMYWYRQDPGQGLRLIYYSQIVNDFQKGDIAEGYSVSREKKESFPLTVTSAQKNPTAFYLCASSIGTGTYEQYFGPGTRLTVT.